The following is a T cell receptor beta chain sequence with its context. This clonotype was counted at least ten times. The specificity of this receptor is unknown. Qualities for individual bases were not recorded, and no much larger clone is one base off. Graves' hyperthyroidism was defined as stable when no progression to ophthalmopathy occurred over 18 months of follow-up. Hyperthyroidism patients were newly diagnosed, with disease duration under 2 months, and aged 18 to 65 years. Exclusion was applied to patients with uncontrolled infections, other autoimmune diseases, pregnancy or lactation. Diagnoses relied on clinical symptoms, serum thyroxine and TRAb, thyroid ultrasound and orbital computed tomography. Ficoll-Paque density gradient centrifugation was used to isolate PBMCs from about 9.4 ml of fresh peripheral blood. Trizol reagent was used to extract total RNA, and RNA quality was then checked on an Agilent 2100 Bioanalyzer.

V lost 1 base and J lost 4 bases; the stretch between them is 7 bases long. CDR1 and CDR2 are read off the germline V gene as WSHSY and SAAADI. The CDR3 goes from the cysteine to the phenylalanine over 13 residues. The DNA shown is the 39-base CDR3, in frame from base 1. This sample is drawn from a study of T cells in Graves' hyperthyroidism and ophthalmopathy (dated by TCRdb to the late 2010s). Describing the broader study: Peripheral blood was sampled at the time of initial diagnosis, prior to any treatment. TCR V-J signatures able to tell the groups apart were searched for in a discovery cohort of approximately 95 patients, of whom about 40 had Graves' ophthalmopathy and more than 55 had stable Graves' hyperthyroidism. Prospective prediction of ophthalmopathy was tested in an independent validation cohort consisting of roughly 20 hyperthyroidism patients and about 17 patients who later progressed to ophthalmopathy. The 100 discovery patients were randomly split 7:3 into training and test sets. In addition, the study compared T-cell repertoires in thyroid tissue and in blood from six Graves' hyperthyroidism patients. After blood sampling, hyperthyroidism patients were treated with methimazole at a starting dose of 30 mg daily, and ophthalmopathy patients were treated with high-dose intravenous methylprednisolone. The paper reports TCR Vbeta CDR3 sequencing of approximately 140 peripheral blood samples: around 41 ophthalmopathy, roughly 80 hyperthyroidism and 17 progressor patients.

Amplification of TCR beta CDR3 regions was carried out from RNA transcripts. The first round of RT-PCR for the TCR CDR3 was performed with the HTBI primer set and the Qiagen OneStep RT-PCR kit. Libraries were constructed in a second round of multiplex PCR, after which size selection and purification were performed. Paired-end sequencing of the libraries was performed with 100 bp reads on an Illumina HiSeq2000. The authors' pipeline ran thus. SOAPnuke was used to process the raw data, throwing out any read that contained adapters or uncalled bases, had a mean Phred below 15, or lacked an exact constant-primer or identifier match. COPE v1.2.5 was used to merge the high-quality paired reads, and each unique nucleotide sequence was defined as a clonotype. MiTCR v1.1 was used to align the clonotypes against IMGT TRBV, TRBD and TRBJ reference segments. The analysis was restricted to V-J combinations with a frequency above 0.0001, which together covered just over 98% of the repertoires. A TCS score was defined as the ratio between F50 (clonal expansion) and ExV (chaos), using BLOSUM62-based TCRdist between CDR3 peptides within each V-J. Welch's t-statistics and random forest reduced just over 500 V-J features to 13, which were used in a naive Bayes classifier (R e1071). TCRdb took the public reads, trimmed them with fastp at Q25, ran MiXCR for clone calling and kept in-frame beta chains. Rows are combined by CDR3 protein, so each entry shows the most common genes and DNA. These V and J calls originate from TCRdb's pipeline instead of the authors' own analysis. A total of roughly 380,000 distinct CDR3 sequences appear in this sample, about a fifth of them only once. Clones ranked in the top ten supply 3.7% of the sample.

On the study overall, not on this receptor specifically: Blood samples also contained most of the expanded thyroid clonotypes (frequency above 0.001), which suggests that blood repertoires may reflect thyroid immune responses. In validation, the model predicted progression to ophthalmopathy with around 71% sensitivity and less than 80% specificity, a median of 6.5 months before onset. A 13 V-J signature model separated ophthalmopathy from stable hyperthyroidism, with roughly 88% sensitivity and 81.08% specificity in cross-validation and 80%/75% in testing. No statistical method was used to set the sample size in advance, and investigators knew the group allocation.

The TCR originated in a woman aged 18-29 years with Graves' hyperthyroidism. The V and J genes are TRBV10-2 and TRBJ2-5; the D gene lacks a confident call. Sequencing used blood. The encoded CDR3 is CASSEFFGETQYF. In nucleotides, the sequence is TGCGCCAGCAGTGAGTTTTTCGGAGAGACCCAGTACTTC.